This entry lists 8 T cell receptor beta chains sequenced from one sample in a study of cytomegalovirus exposure and HLA in healthy donors. Both 60 Vbeta primers and 13 Jbeta primers went into the PCR. The method was immunoSEQ multiplex PCR; TCRdb's version includes in-frame clones alone and lacks a portion of them. Here the sample table reports 45,000 to 60,000 clones. The sample comprised PBMCs. Every receptor here comes from a male donor in good health and CMV-seronegative.

The chain uses TRBV4-1 and TRBJ1-3; the D gene is possibly TRBD1 (5 bases). CDR1 is MGHRA and CDR2 is YSYEKL in the germline V gene. Trimming left V 0 bases short and J 2 bases short, with 11 bases between. The CDR3 is made up of 16 amino acids. The CDR3 DNA reads as TGCGCCAGCAGCCAAGAGGGGGGGATTACTGGAAACACCATATATTTT. This codes for CASSQEGGITGNTIYF.

The chain carries TRBV5-1 and TRBJ2-1, with 11 bases that match TRBD2. The V and J ends lost 0 bases and 5 bases, in that order; junction bases with no gene match: 4. Germline-derived CDR1 and CDR2 are SGHRS and YFSETQ. There are 16 residues in the CDR3. Here the CDR3 reads CASSLELAGGDNEQFF. DNA for the CDR3: TGCGCCAGCAGCTTGGAGCTAGCGGGAGGAGACAATGAGCAGTTCTTC. Full variable domain (outside the CDR3, taken from reference TRBV5-1 and TRBJ2-1): KAGVTQTPRYLIKTRGQQVTLSCSPISGHRSVSWYQQTPGQGLQFLFEYFSETQRNKGNFPGRFSGRQFSNSRSEMNVSTLELGDSALYLCASSLELAGGDNEQFFGPGTRLTVL.

The V gene is TRBV6-5, the J gene TRBJ2-1; D possibly corresponds to TRBD2 (5 bases). Trimming shortened V by 6 bases and J by 5 bases, and 17 bases separated the two germline ends. Germline V CDR1 and CDR2: MNHEY, SVGAGI. This CDR3 has 15 amino acids. CDR3 nucleotide sequence: TGTGCCAGCAGGACGGGCGGGCCCCTCGACAATGAGCAGTTCTTC. It is translated as CASRTGGPLDNEQFF.

The rearrangement links TRBV19 to TRBJ2-3, with no clear D. Per the germline V gene, CDR1 is LNHDA and CDR2 is SQIVND (reference sequence). V was clipped by 7 bases and J by 1 base, with 12 bases between them. The CDR3 has 14 residues. The CDR3 region is CASKERIRTDTQYF. CDR3 DNA: TGTGCCAGTAAGGAGAGAATTCGCACAGATACGCAGTATTTT.

This rearrangement joins TRBV7-2 to TRBJ2-7; 13 nucleotides agree with TRBD2. Germline trimming cut 5 bases from V and 2 bases from J; bases unmatched to any gene: 3. The germline V gene has CDR1 SGHTA and CDR2 FQGNSA. The CDR3 has 15 amino acids. For the CDR3, the DNA is TGTGCCAGCAGCCGGACTAGCGGGAGCGCCTACGAGCAGTACTTC. This codes for CASSRTSGSAYEQYF. Combining the CDR3 with reference TRBV7-2 and TRBJ2-7 gives the whole variable domain GAGVSQSPSNKVTEKGKDVELRCDPISGHTALYWYRQSLGQGLEFLIYFQGNSAPDKSGLPSDRFSAERTGGSVSTLTIQRTQQEDSAVYLCASSRTSGSAYEQYFGPGTRLTVT.

The chain couples TRBV9 to TRBJ1-2; D unresolved. V lost 3 bases and J 3 bases, leaving 3 bases between the germline ends. Germline loops: CDR1 SGDLS, CDR2 YYNGEE. This CDR3 is built from 11 residues. CDR3 protein: CASSADYGYTF. The CDR3 bases are TGTGCCAGCAGCGCGGACTATGGCTACACCTTC.

The gene calls are TRBV12-5 and TRBJ2-1; 10 bases fit TRBD1. Germline values: CDR1 LGHNT, CDR2 FRNRAP. This CDR3 region has 17 residues. The ends lost 3 bases at V and 6 bases at J; junction bases unmatched: 11. The DNA of the CDR3 is TGTGCTAGTGGTTTTGGGCCGGGACAGGGGTTAATCAATGAGCAGTTCTTC. This gives the protein CASGFGPGQGLINEQFF.

In the case of this clone: Here the CDR3 omits its conserved ending phenylalanine or tryptophan, so a read error is the likely source. The V call is TRBV30, the J call TRBJ1-3; D unclear. This CDR3 comprises 13 residues. Per germline, CDR1 GTSNPN and CDR2 SVGIG (reference sequence). The V end was cut by 2 bases, the J end by 0 bases, with 5 bases between. The CDR3 loop reads CAWSYSSGNTIYL. Written as DNA, the CDR3 is TGTGCCTGGAGTTACAGCTCTGGAAACACCATATATCTT.